The following is a T cell receptor (beta chain) sequence with its context. Its specificity is unknown. The data were taken from a study of cytomegalovirus exposure and HLA in healthy donors. Points from the study as a whole: The study dropped some indistinguishable V segments, TRBV6-2 and TRBV6-3 among them. The authors later linked a missense DCLRE1C variant to TCR beta V- and J-gene trimming.

Researchers ran the PCR with 60 Vbeta and 13 Jbeta primers. The authors' processing: An analysis performed later counted around 80 million unique TCR beta chains (approximately 11 million of them shared). Produced via immunoSEQ multiplex PCR; TCRdb's table is partial and in-frame only. Clone size and V and J calls were adopted from that table, with D and trimming inferred from the DNA. The profile shows about 160,000 clones, around 84% of them singletons. CDR3 length equals 13 residues. The J segment lost 9 bases and the V segment lost 4 bases, leaving 4 bases of the junction unmatched. Germline lookup yields CDR1 SGHNT and CDR2 YYREEE (reference sequence).

The source is a male donor in good health and CMV-seropositive. The sample consisted of PBMCs. V is TRBV5-4 and J is TRBJ1-4, with TRBD1 matching over 9 bases. In DNA, the CDR3 is TGTGCCAGCAGCCCCGGGACAGGGCAAAAACTGTTTTTT. Protein product: CASSPGTGQKLFF.